This T cell receptor (beta chain) was identified in a study of identical twins. General study results and limits: Analyses of zero insertions could be partly confounded by invariant MAIT and iNKT cells. Abundant beta clonotypes from cord blood bore fewer insertions; memory repertoires lacked this pattern.

Each donor was a healthy Caucasian. This clonotype was seen only a few times. What it recognizes is unknown. The germline CDR1 and CDR2 sequences are SNHLY and FYNNEI. The ends lost 2 bases at V and 1 base at J; junction bases unmatched: 0. This CDR3 has 14 residues. One entry per CDR3 protein, called by TCRdb with MiXCR from the 5' RACE reads. Here the sample spans around 250,000 distinct CDR3 sequences, around 7% being singletons. The same specimen was also included in a second study, on yellow fever vaccine responses in identical twins.

The TCR comes from a woman younger than 30 in good health. This chain links TRBV2 with TRBJ2-3; 7 positions agree with TRBD2. The source material was memory (CD45RO+) T cells sorted from blood. CDR3 region: CASSETSGTDTQYF. The CDR3, as DNA: TGTGCCAGCAGTGAAACTAGCGGCACAGATACGCAGTATTTT.